This T cell receptor beta chain was identified in a study of blood T cell repertoires in COVID-19. Across the whole study: Material from acute and convalescent COVID-19 was sourced from the United States, Italy and Spain. Sample material is recorded as cDNA or gDNA derived from T cells, B-cell-depleted T cells, or PBMCs.

Germline V gives CDR1 GTSNPN, CDR2 SVGIG (reference sequence). V shed 0 bases, J shed 5 bases, and the junction held 9 bases outside the gene matches. This CDR3 is 15 amino acids long. Authors' processing steps: By means of reference gene primer amplification, nucleated cell counts were estimated. Some clones are missing from TCRdb's copy, which holds only in-frame ones; the method was immunoSEQ multiplex PCR. The V and J calls and the clone size are those of that table, but D and trimming were determined from the DNA. The data contain roughly 230,000 clones, 84% of them singletons. The chain employs TRBV30 and TRBJ2-5; 7 nucleotides agree with TRBD2. The specimen was peripheral blood. This sequence originates from a man between 45 and 60 years old with acute or convalescent COVID-19. CDR3 protein: CAWSVVGGGRETQYF. The CDR3 DNA sequence: TGTGCCTGGAGTGTAGTGGGGGGGGGTCGGGAGACCCAGTACTTC.